This is a list of T cell receptor beta chains from one sample in a study of cytomegalovirus exposure and HLA in healthy donors. Sequencing used immunoSEQ multiplex PCR; TCRdb keeps in-frame clones, though not all of them. This repertoire shows hundreds of thousands of clones, more than 60% found once; its top ten account for roughly a sixth. The sample comprised PBMCs. These receptors were taken from a man aged 40-49 years in good health and CMV-seronegative. Both conserved end residues are part of each CDR3. D genes are given only for firm matches. Size values are once, few and many counts, or a class for expanded clones, and some rows have none.

abundance	v_gene	j_gene	d_gene	CDR3nt	CDR3aa
-	TRBV28	TRBJ2-6	TRBD1	TGTGCCAGCAGTCCTGGGACAGGGGGAACTGGGGCCAACGTCCTGACTTTC	CASSPGTGGTGANVLTF
-	TRBV18	TRBJ2-7	TRBD2	TGTGCCAGCTCACCCGGGACTAGCGGTGAGTACGAGCAGTACTTC	CASSPGTSGEYEQYF
-	TRBV7-3	TRBJ1-1	-	TGTGCCAGCAGCTTAAGGGGCGATGCTGAAGCTTTCTTT	CASSLRGDAEAFF
-	TRBV28	TRBJ1-1	-	TGTGCCAGCAGTTCCCCGGACAGACCCGCCCCTGAAGCTTTCTTT	CASSSPDRPAPEAFF
-	TRBV2	TRBJ2-1	TRBD2	TGTGCCAGCAGTGTCGGGACTAGCGGGTCTGAACAGTTCTTC	CASSVGTSGSEQFF
-	TRBV6-5	TRBJ2-5	TRBD2	TGTGCCAGCAGTCCCCTCGGGAGGGGACGAGAGACCCAGTACTTC	CASSPLGRGRETQYF
-	TRBV2	TRBJ2-1	TRBD2	TGTGCCAGCGGACTAGCGGGAGTAAATGAGCAGTTCTTC	CASGLAGVNEQFF
-	TRBV7-2	TRBJ2-4	TRBD2	TGTGCCAGCAGCACTGAACCGGGACTAGCGGGTGAGAGGTACTTC	CASSTEPGLAGERYF
-	TRBV7-9	TRBJ2-7	-	TGTGCCAGCAGCCCAGACACCACCTACGAGCAGTACTTC	CASSPDTTYEQYF
-	TRBV18	TRBJ2-5	TRBD1	TGTGCCAGCTCAGCCGGGGACAGCATACAAGAGACCCAGTACTTC	CASSAGDSIQETQYF
-	TRBV7-9	TRBJ1-1	-	TGTGCCAGCAGCTTAGTAAGCGAGAACACTGAAGCTTTCTTT	CASSLVSENTEAFF
once	TRBV29-1	TRBJ2-3	-	TGCAGCGTCCCAACCCCAGGGCAGCTTAGCACAGATACGCAGTATTTT	CSVPTPGQLSTDTQYF
few	TRBV21-1	TRBJ2-5	-	TGTGCCAGCAGCGCTCACAGGGTACGGCGTGAGACCCAGTACTTC	CASSAHRVRRETQYF
-	TRBV7-9	TRBJ2-7	-	TGTGCCAGCAGTCAGAACTACTACGAGCAGTACTTC	CASSQNYYEQYF
-	TRBV30	TRBJ1-4	TRBD1	TGTGCCTGGAGTGGGGACAGCTTGGGGAAACTGTTTTTT	CAWSGDSLGKLFF
-	TRBV5-1	TRBJ2-3	TRBD1	TGCGCCAGCAGCTGGACAGGGACTAGCACAGATACGCAGTATTTT	CASSWTGTSTDTQYF
few	TRBV7-7	TRBJ1-4	-	TGTGCCAGCAGCTTGGGAAGGACACTCAATGAAAAACTGTTTTTT	CASSLGRTLNEKLFF
-	TRBV5-6	TRBJ2-1	-	TGTGCCAGCAGCTACTACAGGGTGGATGAGCAGTTCTTC	CASSYYRVDEQFF
-	TRBV15	TRBJ2-7	TRBD1	TGTGCCACCAGAAGGGACAGGGGCTACGAGCAGTACTTC	CATRRDRGYEQYF
-	TRBV4-1	TRBJ2-1	TRBD2	TGCGCCAGTAGCCAACCGGGACTAGCTGAGAATGAGCAGTTCTTC	CASSQPGLAENEQFF
-	TRBV19	TRBJ1-2	-	TGTGCCAGTCATGGGGGGGTGAGGAACGACTATGGCTACACCTTC	CASHGGVRNDYGYTF
-	TRBV19	TRBJ2-2	TRBD2	TGTGCCAGTAGTAGGCGGGGGGGTCGGACCGGGGAGCTGTTTTTT	CASSRRGGRTGELFF
-	TRBV5-1	TRBJ2-2	TRBD2	TGCGCCAGCAGCTTCGAATCGGGGGGGCGGACCGGGGAGCTGTTTTTT	CASSFESGGRTGELFF
-	TRBV15	TRBJ1-6	-	TGTGCCACCAGCTACATCGGGAGTAATTCACCCCTCCACTTT	CATSYIGSNSPLHF
-	TRBV2	TRBJ1-1	TRBD1	TGTGCCAGCAGTACAGGGGGCGCGGACACTGAAGCTTTCTTT	CASSTGGADTEAFF
-	TRBV9	TRBJ2-1	TRBD2	TGTGCCAGCAGCGTAGAACTAGCGGGAGGGAATGAGCAGTTCTTC	CASSVELAGGNEQFF
-	TRBV21-1	TRBJ2-1	-	TGTGCCAGCAGCACTTCGGGACTAGGGCGCAATGAGCAGTTCTTC	CASSTSGLGRNEQFF
few	TRBV7-8	TRBJ1-2	TRBD1	TGTGCCAGCAGCTTAGCGAGACAGGGGGACTATGGCTACACCTTC	CASSLARQGDYGYTF
once	TRBV2	TRBJ1-1	-	TGTGCCAGCACCTTCGACAGAAAGAACACTGAAGCTTTCTTT	CASTFDRKNTEAFF
-	TRBV27	TRBJ2-1	TRBD2	TGTGCCAGTTCTAGCGGGAGCTCCTACAATGAGCAGTTCTTC	CASSSGSSYNEQFF
few	TRBV2	TRBJ1-2	-	TGTGCCAGCACCTTGACAGGCCCTGCTGCCTATGGCTACACCTTC	CASTLTGPAAYGYTF
-	TRBV9	TRBJ2-7	TRBD2	TGTGCCAGCAGCCCGTCGGTGGGGACTACGACAGACGAGCAGTACTTC	CASSPSVGTTTDEQYF
-	TRBV5-4	TRBJ1-5	TRBD1	TGTGCCAGCAGCGCGGACAGGAATCAGCCCCAGCATTTT	CASSADRNQPQHF
-	TRBV18	TRBJ2-5	-	TGTGCCAGCTCACCACTTAGGACAGATCTCCAAGAGACCCAGTACTTC	CASSPLRTDLQETQYF
-	TRBV6-5	TRBJ2-7	TRBD1	TGTGCCAGCAGTTACGGACAGGGGATCCACGAGCAGTACTTC	CASSYGQGIHEQYF
-	TRBV9	TRBJ2-3	-	TGTGCCAGCACCACGGGTATAGATACAGATACGCAGTATTTT	CASTTGIDTDTQYF
-	TRBV5-1	TRBJ2-3	-	TGCGCCAGCAGCTCAATAGCAGGGTCTGATACGCAGTATTTT	CASSSIAGSDTQYF
-	TRBV7-3	TRBJ2-3	-	TGTGCCAGCAGCTTTCGCCGGGGAGATACGCAGTATTTT	CASSFRRGDTQYF
-	TRBV25-1	TRBJ2-3	TRBD1	TGTGCCAGCAGTGAATTAAGTGCGGACAGGGGTGCCACAGATACGCAGTATTTT	CASSELSADRGATDTQYF
-	TRBV19	TRBJ2-7	-	TGTGCCAGTAGTGGACAGAACTACGAGCAGTACTTC	CASSGQNYEQYF
-	TRBV7-8	TRBJ2-5	TRBD2	TGTGCCAGCAGCTTGCTGGGACTAGCGGGGGCCCAAGAGACCCAGTACTTC	CASSLLGLAGAQETQYF
few	TRBV6-1	TRBJ1-1	TRBD1	TGTGCCAGCAGCCCCCCGGGACAGTTGAACACTGAAGCTTTCTTT	CASSPPGQLNTEAFF
once	TRBV28	TRBJ2-3	TRBD1	TGTGCCAGCAGCTGGGGGTCAGGGGGTCCGGATACGCAGTATTTT	CASSWGSGGPDTQYF
-	TRBV6-5	TRBJ1-3	-	TGTGCCAGCTGGAAGAGGGCTGGAAACACCATATATTTT	CASWKRAGNTIYF
-	TRBV9	TRBJ2-5	TRBD2	TGTGCCAGCAGCCCCTCAAGCGGGGCGGTCCAAGAGACCCAGTACTTC	CASSPSSGAVQETQYF
-	TRBV18	TRBJ1-6	TRBD1	TGTGCCAGCTCACCCATTCAGGGGGCGGAATCACCCCTCCACTTT	CASSPIQGAESPLHF
-	TRBV7-9	TRBJ2-3	-	TGTGCCAGCAGCTTTATTGGAGAACGCGATACGCAGTATTTT	CASSFIGERDTQYF
-	TRBV6-5	TRBJ2-7	-	TGTGCCAGCAGATCACGGGGCTACGAGCAGTACTTC	CASRSRGYEQYF
few	TRBV6-1	TRBJ2-1	-	TGTGCCAGCAGTGAACTTCGGGGTAATGAGCAGTTCTTC	CASSELRGNEQFF
-	TRBV16	TRBJ2-1	-	TGTGCCAGCAGCCAAAACCCGCTTAGCCCAGACTCCTACAATGAGCAGTTCTTC	CASSQNPLSPDSYNEQFF
-	TRBV5-1	TRBJ1-1	-	TGCGCCAGCAGCCGTGACAGGAACACTGAAGCTTTCTTT	CASSRDRNTEAFF
-	TRBV7-3	TRBJ2-1	TRBD2	TGTGCCAGCAGCTTAAGCCTAGCGGGGGGCACCTACAATGAGCAGTTCTTC	CASSLSLAGGTYNEQFF
once	TRBV7-2	TRBJ2-7	TRBD2	TGTGCCAGCAGCCCCCTTGGGCTAGCGGGCTACGAGCAGTACTTC	CASSPLGLAGYEQYF
-	TRBV19	TRBJ1-1	-	TGTGCCAGTAGTTTGGGCAGGGGAAACACTGAAGCTTTCTTT	CASSLGRGNTEAFF
-	TRBV5-1	TRBJ1-2	-	TGCGCCAGCAGCTTGGCAAAGATGGCGGATTTCAACAACTATGGCTACACCTTC	CASSLAKMADFNNYGYTF
-	TRBV19	TRBJ1-1	-	TGTGCCAGTAGTATCGGGGAGGGTTTTAACACTGAAGCTTTCTTT	CASSIGEGFNTEAFF
-	TRBV6-5	TRBJ1-1	-	TGTGCCAGCTTGGGGGCGCCGAACACTGAAGCTTTCTTT	CASLGAPNTEAFF